What follows are 15 T cell receptor beta chains derived from one specimen sequenced in a study of blood T cell repertoires in COVID-19 (dated by TCRdb to about 2020). Receptor libraries were prepared by the immunoSEQ multiplex PCR assay. TCRdb took over this immuneACCESS table, retaining in-frame rearrangements with V and J assigned. Such tables are incomplete; in checked studies, under half of the missing clones stem from an unresolved V gene, and the remainder is unexplained. The sample has some 30,000 clones on record, 84% of them singletons. The ten top clones hold about 14% of the sample. The sample taken for sequencing was peripheral blood. The source is a human donor in a cohort sampled during active COVID-19.

The chain couples TRBV7-9 to TRBJ2-2, with TRBD1 identical over 7 bases. Germline lookup yields CDR1 SEHNR and CDR2 FQNEAQ (reference sequence). The CDR3 totals 15 residues. J lost 1 base, V lost 5 bases, and 4 bases had no gene match. The CDR3 region has the DNA TGTGCCAGCAGCCTAGGGGGCGGGAACACCGGGGAGCTGTTTTTT. Its translation: CASSLGGGNTGELFF.

The CDR3 here is CASSPKGTTGELFF. CDR3 nucleotide sequence: TGTGCCAGCTCACCGAAAGGGACAACCGGGGAGCTGTTTTTT. This chain links TRBV18 with TRBJ2-2; TRBD1 is a possible D gene (6 bases). The V end lost 3 bases, the J end lost 5 bases, and 10 bases lay between the germline ends. The CDR3 has 14 amino acids. Per the germline V gene, CDR1 is KGHSH and CDR2 is LQKENI.

The rearrangement uses TRBV9 and TRBJ1-2; 12 bases match TRBD1. Germline V gene sequence: CDR1 SGDLS, CDR2 YYNGEE. The CDR3 runs 16 residues. The junction had 10 bases not matched to a gene; V was cut back by 6 bases and J by 4 bases. The CDR3 nucleotides read TGTGCCAGCAACGGAGCCGGGACAGGGGGCAGCTATGGCTACACCTTC. Translation gives CASNGAGTGGSYGYTF.

The chain combines TRBV12-3 or TRBV12-4 with TRBJ2-7; D gene uncertain. Deletions cut 2 bases from V and 3 bases from J, with 5 bases between. CDR3 length equals 12 residues. In DNA, the CDR3 is TGTGCCAGCAGTTTACTTCTCTACGAGCAGTACTTC. This codes for CASSLLLYEQYF.

The rearrangement uses TRBV9 and TRBJ2-5; D unresolved. The CDR3 length is 13 residues. Trimming shortened V by 0 bases and J by 4 bases, and 7 bases separated the two germline ends. The germline CDR1 and CDR2 sequences are SGDLS and YYNGEE. The CDR3 DNA sequence: TGTGCCAGCAGCGTAGGGCCGGGAGAGACCCAGTACTTC. This gives the protein CASSVGPGETQYF.

The sample holds one count of this clone. This chain links TRBV6-2 or TRBV6-3 with TRBJ1-4; TRBD1 might be the D (6 bases). V dropped 5 bases and J dropped 0 bases, with 16 bases sitting between them. CDR1 is MNHEY and CDR2 is SVGEGT in the germline V gene. This CDR3 has 17 amino acids. CDR3 sequence reads: CASSTGTNVATNEKLFF. Written as DNA, the CDR3 is TGTGCCAGCAGTACCGGGACAAATGTTGCAACTAATGAAAAACTGTTTTTT.

J is TRBJ2-7 and V is TRBV5-6, with TRBD2 matching 15 bases. After removal of 4 bases from V and 5 bases from J, the junction contained 7 bases not matched to a gene. Germline V lookup: CDR1 SGHDT, CDR2 YYEEEE. The CDR3 has 16 amino acids. The CDR3 region has the DNA TGTGCCAGCAGCCTCCGGACTAGCGGGGGGGCCAACGAGCAGTACTTC. Protein sequence: CASSLRTSGGANEQYF. Full variable domain (remainder filled in from reference TRBV5-6 and TRBJ2-7): DAGVTQSPTHLIKTRGQQVTLRCSPKSGHDTVSWYQQALGQGPQFIFQYYEEEERQRGNFPDRFSGHQFPNYSSELNVNALLLGDSALYLCASSLRTSGGANEQYFGPGTRLTVT.

The chain uses TRBV11-2 and TRBJ2-5; D is uncertain. V lost 6 bases and J 2 bases, leaving 16 bases between the germline ends. The CDR3 runs to 15 residues. CDR1 SGHAT and CDR2 FQNNGV come from the germline V gene. The CDR3 sequence is CASSSKKHRQETQYF. CDR3 nucleotide sequence: TGTGCCAGCAGTTCGAAGAAACACAGACAAGAGACCCAGTACTTC.

The CDR3 protein is CASASGTGYYGYTF. CDR3 sequence (DNA): TGTGCCAGCGCATCCGGGACAGGGTACTATGGCTACACCTTC. The rearrangement links TRBV6-5 to TRBJ1-2; 9 nucleotides line up with TRBD1. Germline CDR1 reads MNHEY; CDR2 reads SVGAGI. The CDR3 has 14 amino acids. With V trimmed by 8 bases and J by 3 bases, 7 bases remained unmatched.

This rearrangement joins TRBV28 to TRBJ2-5; TRBD1 might be the D (5 bases). This CDR3 has 13 amino acids. Deletions cut 5 bases from V and 7 bases from J, with 14 bases between. From germline, CDR1 is MDHEN and CDR2 SYDVKM. CDR3 sequence (DNA): TGTGCCAGCAGTCCCCCACAGGCAGGGACCCAGTACTTC. It translates to CASSPPQAGTQYF.

This chain links TRBV18 with TRBJ2-7, with a possible D match to TRBD1 (6 bases). The CDR3 is 14 residues long. The V end lost 4 bases, the J end lost 2 bases, and 12 bases lay between the germline ends. Germline values: CDR1 KGHSH, CDR2 LQKENI. CDR3 loop: CASSLQGPPYEQYF. CDR3 nucleotides: TGTGCCAGCTCACTACAGGGACCACCCTACGAGCAGTACTTC.

The rearrangement joins TRBV7-8 to TRBJ2-7; 13 bases are shared with TRBD2. V was clipped by 4 bases and J by 9 bases; unmatched bases: 9. The CDR3 sequence is 15 residues long. The germline V gene encodes CDR1 SGHVS and CDR2 FQNEAQ. DNA of the CDR3: TGTGCCAGCAGCTCGGGACTAGCGGGACCTACGAGGCAGTACTTC. Translating gives CASSSGLAGPTRQYF.

The chain links TRBV9 to TRBJ2-3; 9 nucleotides match TRBD2. The V and J ends lost 10 bases and 0 bases, in that order; junction bases with no gene match: 9. This CDR3 has 15 residues. Germline-derived CDR1 and CDR2 are SGDLS and YYNGEE. CDR3 nucleotides: TGTGCCCGCGGCGGGGGGGGTTACAGCACAGATACGCAGTATTTT. Its protein product is CARGGGGYSTDTQYF.

The genes are TRBV18 and TRBJ2-7; possible D gene TRBD1, 6 bases. Germline CDR1 and CDR2: KGHSH and LQKENI. V was clipped by 5 bases and J by 4 bases, with 12 bases between them. CDR3 length: 13 amino acids. CDR3 nucleotide sequence: TGTGCCAGCTCAGACGGGACACATTACGAGCAGTACTTC. Translation: CASSDGTHYEQYF.

The rearrangement joins TRBV4-2 to TRBJ1-2; D might be TRBD1 (6 bases). CDR3 length: 13 amino acids. Trimming took 0 bases from V and 7 from J, leaving 9 bases between them. Germline-derived CDR1 and CDR2 are LGHNA and YNFKEQ. CDR3 sequence reads: CASSQETGTGYTF. The CDR3 bases are TGTGCCAGCAGCCAAGAAACAGGGACTGGCTACACCTTC.